This T cell receptor beta chain originates from a study of OX40 agonist ivuxolimab in advanced cancers. On the study more broadly: Partial responses occurred in three patients (one hepatocellular carcinoma, two cutaneous melanoma).

Here immunoSEQ multiplex PCR was the method, and the copy in TCRdb shows in-frame clones only, minus some. The table shows fewer than 35,000 clones, with roughly 90% occurring only once. This CDR3 has 15 amino acids. The germline V and J ends were trimmed by 10 bases and 3 bases, with 16 bases remaining between them. Germline V gene sequence: CDR1 MDHEN, CDR2 SYDVKM. Samples of blood were obtained at baseline, on cycle 4 day 1, and on cycle 7 day 1. This clonotype was obtained from an adult with an advanced solid tumor such as melanoma, head and neck, liver or kidney cancer. The source was CD4+ or CD8+ T cells sorted from blood, collected in a trial of the OX40 agonist ivuxolimab. The gene calls are TRBV28 and TRBJ2-6; D may be TRBD2 (5 bases). The CDR3 is CATSPLGSGANVLTF. The CDR3 nucleotides are TGTGCCACTAGCCCCTTGGGCAGTGGGGCCAACGTCCTGACTTTC.